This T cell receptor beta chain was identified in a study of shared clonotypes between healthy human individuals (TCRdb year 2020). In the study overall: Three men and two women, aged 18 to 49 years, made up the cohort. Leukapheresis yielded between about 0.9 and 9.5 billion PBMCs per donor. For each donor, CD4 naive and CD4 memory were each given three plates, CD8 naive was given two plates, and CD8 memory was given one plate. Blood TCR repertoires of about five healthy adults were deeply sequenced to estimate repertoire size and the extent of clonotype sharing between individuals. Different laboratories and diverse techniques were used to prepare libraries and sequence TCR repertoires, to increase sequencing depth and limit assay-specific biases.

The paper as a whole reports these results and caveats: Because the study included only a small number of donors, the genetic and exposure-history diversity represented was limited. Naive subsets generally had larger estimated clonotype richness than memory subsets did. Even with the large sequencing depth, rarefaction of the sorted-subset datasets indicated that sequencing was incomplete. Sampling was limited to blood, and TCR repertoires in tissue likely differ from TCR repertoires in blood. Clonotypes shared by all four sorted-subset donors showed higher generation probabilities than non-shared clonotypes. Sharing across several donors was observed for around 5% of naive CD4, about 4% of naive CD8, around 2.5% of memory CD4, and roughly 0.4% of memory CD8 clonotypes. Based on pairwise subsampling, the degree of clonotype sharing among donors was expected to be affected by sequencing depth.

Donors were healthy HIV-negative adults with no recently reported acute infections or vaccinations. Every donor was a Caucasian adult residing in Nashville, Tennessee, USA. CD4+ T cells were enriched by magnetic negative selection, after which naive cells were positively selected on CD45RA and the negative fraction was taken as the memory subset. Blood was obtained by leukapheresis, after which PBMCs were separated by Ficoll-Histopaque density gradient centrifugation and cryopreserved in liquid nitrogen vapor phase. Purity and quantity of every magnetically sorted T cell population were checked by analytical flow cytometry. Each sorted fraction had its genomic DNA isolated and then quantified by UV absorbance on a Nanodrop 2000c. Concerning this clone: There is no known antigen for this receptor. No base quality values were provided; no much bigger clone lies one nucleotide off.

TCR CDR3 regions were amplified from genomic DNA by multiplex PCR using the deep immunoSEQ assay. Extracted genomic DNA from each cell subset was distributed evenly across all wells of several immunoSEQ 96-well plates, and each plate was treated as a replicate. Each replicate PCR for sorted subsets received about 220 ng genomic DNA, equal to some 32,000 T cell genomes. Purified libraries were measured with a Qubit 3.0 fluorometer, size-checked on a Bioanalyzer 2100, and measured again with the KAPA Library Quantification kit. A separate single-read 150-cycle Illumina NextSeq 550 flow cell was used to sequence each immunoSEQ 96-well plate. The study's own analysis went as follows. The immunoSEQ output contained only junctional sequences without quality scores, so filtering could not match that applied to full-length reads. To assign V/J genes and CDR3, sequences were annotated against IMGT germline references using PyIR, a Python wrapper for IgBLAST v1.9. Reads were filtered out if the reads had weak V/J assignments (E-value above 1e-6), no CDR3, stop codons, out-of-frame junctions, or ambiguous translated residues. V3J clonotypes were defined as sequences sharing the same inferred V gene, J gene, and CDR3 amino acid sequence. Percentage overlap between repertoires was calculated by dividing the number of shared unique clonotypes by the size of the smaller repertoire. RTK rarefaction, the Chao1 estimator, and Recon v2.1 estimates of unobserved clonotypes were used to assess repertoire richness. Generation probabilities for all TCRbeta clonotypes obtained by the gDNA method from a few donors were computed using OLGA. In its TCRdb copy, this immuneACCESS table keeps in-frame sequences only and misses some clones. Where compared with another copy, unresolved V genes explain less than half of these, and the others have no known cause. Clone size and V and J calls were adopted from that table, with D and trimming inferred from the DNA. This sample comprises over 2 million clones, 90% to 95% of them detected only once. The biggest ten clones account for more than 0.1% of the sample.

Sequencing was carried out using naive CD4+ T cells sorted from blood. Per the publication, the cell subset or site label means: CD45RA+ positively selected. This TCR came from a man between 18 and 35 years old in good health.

CDR3 sequence: CASRRGDWGNSPLHF. The nucleotide sequence is TGTGCCAGCAGGAGAGGAGATTGGGGAAATTCACCCCTCCACTTT. The chain couples TRBV6-1 to TRBJ1-6; the D gene is not confidently resolved. According to the germline V gene, CDR1 reads MNHNS and CDR2 reads SASEGT. The CDR3, cysteine through phenylalanine, is 15 amino acids long. Just the 45-base CDR3 DNA is kept, in frame starting at base 1. V was cut back by 6 bases and J by 7 bases, leaving a gap of 16 bases between them.